These 23 T cell receptor beta chains share one sample of origin, sequenced in a study of blood T cell repertoires in COVID-19 (dated by TCRdb to the early 2020s). Preparation of the library involved the immunoSEQ multiplex PCR assay. What TCRdb holds here is the immuneACCESS table cut down to in-frame rearrangements. Part of the clones is not present; checked against another copy, under half of the missing clones reflect an unresolved V gene, and the others are unexplained. This sample lists 150,000 to 200,000 clones; around four fifths were detected once. The ten biggest clones cover 10% to 15% of the sample. Material: PBMCs or T cells enriched from blood (not recorded which). These receptors originate from a woman in her sixties who had recovered from COVID-19.

The J gene is TRBJ1-4, the V gene TRBV5-6; TRBD1 aligns across 11 bases. V shed 4 bases and J 8 bases; nucleotides not matched to a gene: 4. Germline CDR1 and CDR2: SGHDT and YYEEEE. The CDR3 is made up of 14 amino acids. Here the CDR3 reads CASSHGTGGEKLFF. In DNA form, the CDR3 reads TGTGCCAGCAGCCACGGGACAGGGGGAGAAAAACTGTTTTTT. The complete variable domain, with remaining parts taken from reference TRBV5-6 and TRBJ1-4, reads DAGVTQSPTHLIKTRGQQVTLRCSPKSGHDTVSWYQQALGQGPQFIFQYYEEEERQRGNFPDRFSGHQFPNYSSELNVNALLLGDSALYLCASSHGTGGEKLFFGSGTQLSVL.

The chain recombines TRBV21-1 with TRBJ2-5; the table's TRBD2 call for D was not verified on the DNA. TRBV21-1 has pseudogene status. This CDR3 is built from 12 residues. In nucleotides, the CDR3 is TGTGCCAGCAGCACCCTAGAAGAGACCCAGTACTTC. Its translation is CASSTLEETQYF.

V and J are TRBV6-5 and TRBJ2-7; 10 positions match TRBD2. CDR1 and CDR2 from the germline V gene are MNHEY and SVGAGI. The CDR3 is 13 amino acids. Losses at the gene ends were 6 bases for V and 5 bases for J; bases not matched to a gene: 4. The CDR3 bases are TGTGCCAGCAGAAGAGCGGGAGGGGACGAGCAGTACTTC. It codes for CASRRAGGDEQYF.

The chain recombines TRBV30 with TRBJ1-5; D ambiguous. Germline V gene sequence: CDR1 GTSNPN, CDR2 SVGIG (reference sequence). This CDR3 spans 13 amino acids. Trimming stripped 0 bases from V and 3 bases from J, with 6 bases between. CDR3 sequence: CAWSVADNQPQHF. The CDR3 coding sequence is TGTGCCTGGAGTGTAGCTGACAATCAGCCCCAGCATTTT.

This clone was observed once. This chain uses TRBV3-1 (or the pseudogene TRBV3-2) with TRBJ2-3; TRBD2 matches 8 bases. This CDR3 region has 16 residues. The germline V gene encodes CDR1 LGHDT and CDR2 YNNKEL (reference sequence). V gave up 4 bases and J gave up 2 bases; unmatched junction bases: 8. CDR3 sequence (DNA): TGTGCCAGCAGCCCCTCCCGGGGGGGAACCACAGATACGCAGTATTTT. Encoded protein: CASSPSRGGTTDTQYF.

As regards this clone: The same CDR3 can be traced to other DNA sequences in this sample. V is TRBV12-3 or TRBV12-4 and J is TRBJ1-2, with D perhaps matching TRBD1 (5 bases). The CDR3 extends over 13 amino acids. V lost 2 bases to trimming and J lost 5 bases, with 9 bases between them. The CDR3 DNA follows: TGTGCCAGCAGTTTACGGGGGGGTTATGGCTACACCTTC. Encoded protein: CASSLRGGYGYTF.

This chain uses TRBV6-4 with TRBJ2-7; D possibly corresponds to TRBD1 (5 bases). Germline-derived CDR1 and CDR2 are MRHNA and SNTAGT. Trimming stripped 5 bases from V and 2 bases from J, with 16 bases between. The CDR3 is made up of 15 amino acids. The CDR3 loop reads CASSNVDKATYEQYF. CDR3 coding DNA: TGTGCCAGCAGTAACGTGGACAAGGCTACCTACGAGCAGTACTTC.

V usage is TRBV29-1 and J usage is TRBJ1-1; 8 bases map to TRBD1. The CDR3 is made up of 14 amino acids. V lost 2 bases to trimming and J lost 0 bases; unmatched junction nucleotides: 2. CDR1 and CDR2 (germline): SQVTM, ANQGSEA. The CDR3, as DNA: TGCAGCGTTGAAAACAGGGGGATGAACACTGAAGCTTTCTTT. This gives the protein CSVENRGMNTEAFF.

The chain has TRBV11-1 and TRBJ1-1, with 7 bases matching TRBD1. There are 15 residues in the CDR3. Losses at the gene ends were 2 bases for V and 6 bases for J; bases not matched to a gene: 9. Germline lookup yields CDR1 SGHAT and CDR2 FQDESV (reference sequence). Written as DNA, the CDR3 is TGTGCCAGCAGCTTATCCCCAACAGGGGTCGCTGAAGCTTTCTTT. Translating it yields CASSLSPTGVAEAFF.

The genes are TRBV27 and TRBJ2-3; the D gene is possibly TRBD1 (5 bases). Germline V gene lookup returns CDR1 MNHEY and CDR2 SMNVEV (reference sequence). V shed 8 bases and J shed 0 bases, with 15 bases lying between them. The CDR3 length is 15 residues. CDR3 protein: CASRETRASTDTQYF. The CDR3 DNA is TGTGCCAGCCGAGAAACCAGGGCTAGCACAGATACGCAGTATTTT.

This clone was seen only once. V usage is TRBV4-1 and J usage is TRBJ1-2; no reliable D call. Trimming removed 1 base at V and 5 bases at J, with 14 bases between. The germline V gene encodes CDR1 MGHRA and CDR2 YSYEKL. This CDR3 contains 15 residues. The DNA for the CDR3 is TGCGCCAGCAGCCAAGTAACTCCTTTAACTTATGGCTACACCTTC. Its protein is CASSQVTPLTYGYTF.

A few counts support this clone. The chain combines TRBV5-4 with TRBJ1-2; D is perhaps TRBD1 (6 bases). The germline V gene has CDR1 SGHNT and CDR2 YYREEE (reference sequence). V was pared by 4 bases and J by 6 bases, with 22 bases between. The CDR3 has 16 residues. DNA of the CDR3: TGTGCCAGCAGCGCAAGCCAAGGGGGGGTCTGGGATGGCTACACCTTC. Amino acids: CASSASQGGVWDGYTF.

The rearrangement links TRBV11-2 to TRBJ2-1; 9 bases fit TRBD1. There are 15 residues in the CDR3. V dropped 1 base and J dropped 9; count of bases not matched to a gene: 7. CDR1 is SGHAT, CDR2 FQNNGV, per germline. The CDR3 bases are TGTGCCAGCAGCTTAGTCCTGGGACAGGGAAGTGAGCAGTTCTTC. Residues: CASSLVLGQGSEQFF. Variable domain in full (rest from reference TRBV11-2 and TRBJ2-1): EAGVAQSPRYKIIEKRQSVAFWCNPISGHATLYWYQQILGQGPKLLIQFQNNGVVDDSQLPKDRFSAERLKGVDSTLKIQPAKLEDSAVYLCASSLVLGQGSEQFFGPGTRLTVL.

This sequence joins TRBV3-1 (or the pseudogene TRBV3-2) and TRBJ2-7; D is perhaps TRBD2 (5 bases). Germline V gene sequence: CDR1 LGHDT, CDR2 YNNKEL (reference sequence). Trimming removed 4 bases at V and 6 bases at J, with 10 bases between. This CDR3 spans 12 amino acids. CDR3 in amino acids: CASSPYEGEQYF. CDR3 nucleotide sequence: TGTGCCAGCAGCCCCTATGAGGGCGAGCAGTACTTC.

The gene calls are TRBV20-1 and TRBJ2-7; the match to TRBD2 covers 9 bases. The germline gives CDR1 DFQATT, CDR2 SNEGSKA (reference sequence). Losses at the gene ends were 3 bases for V and 0 bases for J; bases not matched to a gene: 3. The CDR3 consists of 14 residues. The CDR3, as DNA: TGCAGTGCTAGTCCTAGCGGGACCTCCTACGAGCAGTACTTC. This sequence encodes CSASPSGTSYEQYF.

Note on this clone: Mismatch with germline at one junction end may stem from a read error. The V gene is TRBV7-2, the J gene TRBJ1-2, with 8 bases matching TRBD1. The CDR3 has 15 residues. The germline V gene has CDR1 SGHTA and CDR2 FQGNSA. The CDR3 DNA reads TGTGCCAGCAGCGTAGCTGGGACAGGTGACTATGGCTACACCTTC. It codes for CASSVAGTGDYGYTF.

The rearrangement joins TRBV28 to TRBJ1-1, with 7 bases that match TRBD1. CDR3 length equals 14 residues. Germline-derived CDR1 and CDR2 are MDHEN and SYDVKM. The V gene end was trimmed by 1 base and the J gene end by 1 base; junction bases not matched to a gene: 0. The CDR3 region has the DNA TGTGCCAGCAGTTTATCAGGGGGGAACACTGAAGCTTTCTTT. It encodes CASSLSGGNTEAFF.

The chain has TRBV9 and TRBJ2-2; TRBD1 might be the D (6 bases). The CDR3 is made up of 16 amino acids. From germline, CDR1 is SGDLS and CDR2 YYNGEE. Trimming removed 0 bases from V and 2 bases from J, with 11 bases in between. The CDR3 spells CASSVDVGANTGELFF. The CDR3 DNA is TGTGCCAGCAGCGTAGATGTGGGGGCCAACACCGGGGAGCTGTTTTTT. Based on the CDR3 plus reference TRBV9 and TRBJ2-2, the full variable domain is DSGVTQTPKHLITATGQRVTLRCSPRSGDLSVYWYQQSLDQGLQFLIQYYNGEERAKGNILERFSAQQFPDLHSELNLSSLELGDSALYFCASSVDVGANTGELFFGEGSRLTVL.

This chain joins TRBV18 and TRBJ2-5, with a tentative D call TRBD1 (6 bases). The CDR3 contains 15 residues. Germline-derived CDR1 and CDR2 are KGHSH and LQKENI. Trimming removed 3 bases from V and 2 bases from J, with 13 bases in between. The CDR3: CASSPLQGEQETQYF. As DNA, the CDR3 is TGTGCCAGCTCACCGTTACAGGGCGAGCAAGAGACCCAGTACTTC.

The J gene is TRBJ2-7, the V gene TRBV6-5; perhaps TRBD1 as D (5 bases). Germline CDR1 and CDR2: MNHEY and SVGAGI. This CDR3 is 13 amino acids long. Trimming removed 1 base from V and 7 bases from J, with 11 bases in between. The CDR3 bases are TGTGCCAGCAGTTACTGGCTAGGGGAAGAGCAGTACTTC. Protein product: CASSYWLGEEQYF.

V gene TRBV30 combines with J gene TRBJ2-2; D is unresolved. The length of the CDR3 is 13 residues. CDR1 is GTSNPN and CDR2 is SVGIG in the germline V gene (reference sequence). Trimming pared 0 bases from V and 4 bases from J, leaving 6 bases between. The CDR3 loop reads CAWSVGGTGELFF. Here the CDR3 DNA reads TGTGCCTGGAGTGTAGGCGGCACCGGGGAGCTGTTTTTT.

The V and J genes are TRBV7-2 and TRBJ1-2, with 11 nucleotides matching TRBD1. Unmatched junction bases numbered 4, after V lost 5 bases and J lost 2 bases. Germline assignment: CDR1 SGHTA and CDR2 FQGNSA. This CDR3 is 15 amino acids long. CDR3 in DNA: TGTGCCAGCAGCCCCAGGACAGGGGGCAACTATGGCTACACCTTC. Its translation: CASSPRTGGNYGYTF.

The V and J genes are TRBV12-3 or TRBV12-4 and TRBJ1-1; the match to TRBD1 covers 8 bases. V dropped 6 bases and J dropped 11; count of bases not matched to a gene: 11. This CDR3 has 13 residues. The CDR3 sequence is CASSLDRGEEAFF. The DNA of the CDR3 is TGTGCCAGCAGCCTTGACAGGGGCGAGGAGGCTTTCTTT.